The entry below describes one T cell receptor beta chain. A library of TCRbeta sequences, prepared with unique molecular identifiers, was generated. TCRdb re-called the PCR reads with MiXCR, one entry per CDR3 protein. The table lists 450,000 to 500,000 distinct CDR3 sequences, around 12% of them singletons. The data were taken from a study of T-cell reconstitution after alpha-beta-depleted transplantation in children. The clonotype comes from a human donor who donated a stem cell graft to a child with combined immunodeficiency. The starting material was PBMCs from the stem cell graft donor, obtained from the stem cell graft.

CDR3 amino acids: CSARANIETQYF. The CDR3 nucleotides are TGCAGTGCTAGAGCCAATATAGAGACCCAGTACTTC. The rearrangement uses TRBV20-1 and TRBJ2-5; D ambiguous. Trimming removed 1 base at V and 4 bases at J, with 7 bases between. The CDR3 has 12 amino acids. The germline V gene encodes CDR1 DFQATT and CDR2 SNEGSKA (reference sequence).